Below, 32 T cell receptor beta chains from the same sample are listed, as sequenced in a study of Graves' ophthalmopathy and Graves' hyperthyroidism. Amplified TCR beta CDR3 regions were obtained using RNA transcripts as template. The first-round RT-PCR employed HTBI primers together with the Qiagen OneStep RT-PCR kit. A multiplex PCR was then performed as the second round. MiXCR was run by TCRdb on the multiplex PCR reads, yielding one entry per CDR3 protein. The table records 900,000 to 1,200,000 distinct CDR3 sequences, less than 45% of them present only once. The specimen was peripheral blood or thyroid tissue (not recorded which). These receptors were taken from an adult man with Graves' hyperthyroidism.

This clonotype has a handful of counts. The CDR3 is CASSPQGQGFGQPQHF. CDR3 in DNA: TGCGCCAGCAGCCCCCAAGGACAGGGGTTCGGTCAGCCCCAGCATTTT. The chain joins TRBV5-1 to TRBJ1-5, with 9 nucleotides matching TRBD1. The V segment lost 4 bases and the J segment 6 bases; nucleotides outside the gene matches: 11. Germline CDR1 is SGHRS and CDR2 is YFSETQ. This CDR3 has 16 amino acids.

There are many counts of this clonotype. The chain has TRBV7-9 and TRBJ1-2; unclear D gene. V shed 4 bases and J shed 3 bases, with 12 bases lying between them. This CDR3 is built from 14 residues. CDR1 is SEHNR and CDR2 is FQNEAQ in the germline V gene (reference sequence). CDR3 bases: TGTGCCAGCAGCTCAGAGGGCAGCCACTATGGCTACACCTTC. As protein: CASSSEGSHYGYTF. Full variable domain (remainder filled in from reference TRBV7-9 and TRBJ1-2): DTGVSQNPRHKITKRGQNVTFRCDPISEHNRLYWYRQTLGQGPEFLTYFQNEAQLEKSRLLSDRFSAERPKGSFSTLEIQRTEQGDSAMYLCASSSEGSHYGYTFGSGTRLTVV.

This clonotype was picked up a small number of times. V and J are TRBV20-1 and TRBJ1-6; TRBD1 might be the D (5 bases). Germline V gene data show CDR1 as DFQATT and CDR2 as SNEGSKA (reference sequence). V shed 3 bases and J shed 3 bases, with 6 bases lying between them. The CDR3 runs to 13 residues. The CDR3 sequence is CSASTGYNSPLHF. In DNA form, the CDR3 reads TGCAGTGCTAGTACAGGCTATAATTCACCCCTCCACTTT.

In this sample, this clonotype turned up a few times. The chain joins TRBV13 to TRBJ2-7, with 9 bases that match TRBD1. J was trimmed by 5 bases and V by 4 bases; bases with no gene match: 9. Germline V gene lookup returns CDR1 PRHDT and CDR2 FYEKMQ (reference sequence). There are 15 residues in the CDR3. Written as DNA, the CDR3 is TGTGCCAGCAGCTCCGACCGGGACAGGGATCACGAGCAGTACTTC. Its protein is CASSSDRDRDHEQYF.

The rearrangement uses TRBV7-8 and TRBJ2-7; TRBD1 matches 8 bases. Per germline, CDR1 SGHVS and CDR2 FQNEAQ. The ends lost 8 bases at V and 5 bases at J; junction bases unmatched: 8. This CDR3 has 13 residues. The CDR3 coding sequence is TGTGCCAGCGGACAGGGTGGTTTCGACGAGCAGTACTTC. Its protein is CASGQGGFDEQYF.

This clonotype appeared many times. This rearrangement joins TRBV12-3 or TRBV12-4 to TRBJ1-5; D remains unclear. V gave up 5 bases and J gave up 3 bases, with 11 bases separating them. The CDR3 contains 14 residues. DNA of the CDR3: TGTGCCAGCAGTCTAACAGCCGCCAATCAGCCCCAGCATTTT. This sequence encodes CASSLTAANQPQHF.

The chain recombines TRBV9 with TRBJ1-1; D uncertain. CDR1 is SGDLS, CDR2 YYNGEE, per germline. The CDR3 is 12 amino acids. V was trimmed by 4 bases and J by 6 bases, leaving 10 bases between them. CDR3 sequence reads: CASSQPGSEAFF. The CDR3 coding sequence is TGTGCCAGCAGCCAACCAGGTTCTGAAGCTTTCTTT.

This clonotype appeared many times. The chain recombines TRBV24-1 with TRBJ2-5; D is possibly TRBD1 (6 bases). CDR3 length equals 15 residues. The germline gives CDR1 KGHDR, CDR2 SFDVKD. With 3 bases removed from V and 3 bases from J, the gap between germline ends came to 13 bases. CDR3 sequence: CATSDPRDNKETQYF. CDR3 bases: TGTGCCACCAGTGATCCCCGGGACAACAAAGAGACCCAGTACTTC.

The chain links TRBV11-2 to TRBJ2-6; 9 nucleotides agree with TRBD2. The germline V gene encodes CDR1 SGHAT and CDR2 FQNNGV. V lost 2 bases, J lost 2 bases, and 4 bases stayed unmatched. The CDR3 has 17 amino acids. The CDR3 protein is CASSLRASGAGANVLTF. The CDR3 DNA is TGTGCCAGCAGCTTAAGGGCTAGCGGGGCTGGGGCCAACGTCCTGACTTTC.

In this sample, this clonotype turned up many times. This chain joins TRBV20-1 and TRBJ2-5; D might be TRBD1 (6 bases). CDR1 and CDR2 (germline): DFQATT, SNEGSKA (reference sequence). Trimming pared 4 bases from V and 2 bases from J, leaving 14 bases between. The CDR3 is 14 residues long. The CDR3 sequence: CSAMPGQTQETQYF. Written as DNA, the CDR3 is TGCAGTGCTATGCCAGGACAGACACAAGAGACCCAGTACTTC.

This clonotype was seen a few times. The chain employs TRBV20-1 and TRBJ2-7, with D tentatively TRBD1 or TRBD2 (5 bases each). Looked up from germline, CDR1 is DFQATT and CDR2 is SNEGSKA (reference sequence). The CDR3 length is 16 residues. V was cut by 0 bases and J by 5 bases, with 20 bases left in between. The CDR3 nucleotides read TGCAGTGCTAGAGATCGAGGGGCGCGGTCAGAGGACGAGCAGTACTTC. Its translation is CSARDRGARSEDEQYF.

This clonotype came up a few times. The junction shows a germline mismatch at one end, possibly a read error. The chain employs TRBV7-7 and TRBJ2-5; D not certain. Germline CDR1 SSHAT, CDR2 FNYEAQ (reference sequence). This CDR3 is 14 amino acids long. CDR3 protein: CASSPRSAQETQYF. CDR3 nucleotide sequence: TGTGCTAGCAGCCCTAGAAGCGCCCAAGAGACCCAGTACTTC.

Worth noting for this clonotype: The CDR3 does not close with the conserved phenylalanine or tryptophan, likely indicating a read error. The DNA of the CDR3 is TGTGCCAGCAGCCGTACGGGACTCGCGAGCGCCCAGTACTCC. Translated, it gives CASSRTGLASAQYS. V gene TRBV7-2 combines with J gene TRBJ2-5; possibly TRBD2 for D (6 bases). V was clipped by 5 bases and J by 9 bases, with 19 bases between them. Germline CDR1 reads SGHTA; CDR2 reads FQGNSA. The CDR3 has 14 amino acids.

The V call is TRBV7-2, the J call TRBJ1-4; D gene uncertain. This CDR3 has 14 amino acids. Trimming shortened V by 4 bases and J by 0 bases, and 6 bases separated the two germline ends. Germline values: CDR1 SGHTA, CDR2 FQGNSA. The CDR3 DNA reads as TGTGCCAGCAGCTCAGTTGCAACTAATGAAAAACTGTTTTTT. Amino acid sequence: CASSSVATNEKLFF. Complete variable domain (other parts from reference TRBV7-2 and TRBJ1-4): GAGVSQSPSNKVTEKGKDVELRCDPISGHTALYWYRQSLGQGLEFLIYFQGNSAPDKSGLPSDRFSAERTGGSVSTLTIQRTQQEDSAVYLCASSSVATNEKLFFGSGTQLSVL.

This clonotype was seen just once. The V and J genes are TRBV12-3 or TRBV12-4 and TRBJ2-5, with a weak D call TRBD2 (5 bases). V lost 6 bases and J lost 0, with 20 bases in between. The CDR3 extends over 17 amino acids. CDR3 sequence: CASSQVRRGWDQETQYF. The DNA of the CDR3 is TGTGCCAGCAGCCAAGTCCGTCGCGGGTGGGACCAAGAGACCCAGTACTTC.

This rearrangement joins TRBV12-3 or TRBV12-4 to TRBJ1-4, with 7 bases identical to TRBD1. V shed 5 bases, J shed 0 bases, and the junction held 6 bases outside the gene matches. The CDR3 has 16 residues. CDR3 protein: CASSPLGTATNEKLFF. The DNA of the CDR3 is TGTGCCAGCAGTCCCCTCGGGACAGCAACTAATGAAAAACTGTTTTTT.

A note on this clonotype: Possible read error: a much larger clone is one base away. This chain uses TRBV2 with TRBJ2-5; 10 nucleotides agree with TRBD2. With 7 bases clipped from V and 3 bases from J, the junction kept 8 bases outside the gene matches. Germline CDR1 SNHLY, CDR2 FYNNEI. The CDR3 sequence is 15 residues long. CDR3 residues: CASTSRTSGKETQYF. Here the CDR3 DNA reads TGTGCCAGCACCTCCAGGACTAGCGGAAAAGAGACCCAGTACTTC. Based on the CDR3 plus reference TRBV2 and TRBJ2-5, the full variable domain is EPEVTQTPSHQVTQMGQEVILRCVPISNHLYFYWYRQILGQKVEFLVSFYNNEISEKSEIFDDQFSVERPDGSNFTLKIRSTKLEDSAMYFCASTSRTSGKETQYFGPGTRLLVL.

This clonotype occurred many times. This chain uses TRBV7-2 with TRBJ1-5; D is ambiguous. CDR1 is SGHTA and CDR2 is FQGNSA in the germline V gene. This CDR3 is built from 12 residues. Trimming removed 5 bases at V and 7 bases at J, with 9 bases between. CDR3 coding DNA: TGTGCCAGCAGCATCCCCAGCCAGCCCCAGCATTTT. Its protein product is CASSIPSQPQHF.

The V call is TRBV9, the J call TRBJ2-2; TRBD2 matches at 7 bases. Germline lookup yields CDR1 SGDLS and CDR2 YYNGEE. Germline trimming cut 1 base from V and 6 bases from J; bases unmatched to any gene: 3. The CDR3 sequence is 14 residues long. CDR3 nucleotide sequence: TGTGCCAGCAGCGTACAGGGAGGGTCCGGGGAGCTGTTTTTT. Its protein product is CASSVQGGSGELFF.

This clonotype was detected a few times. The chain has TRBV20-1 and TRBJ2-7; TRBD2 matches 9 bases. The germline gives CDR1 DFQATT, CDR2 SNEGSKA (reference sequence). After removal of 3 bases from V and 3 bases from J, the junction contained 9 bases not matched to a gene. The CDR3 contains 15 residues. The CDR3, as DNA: TGCAGTGCTAGCGGTAGGTCTAGCGGGGACTACGAGCAGTACTTC. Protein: CSASGRSSGDYEQYF.

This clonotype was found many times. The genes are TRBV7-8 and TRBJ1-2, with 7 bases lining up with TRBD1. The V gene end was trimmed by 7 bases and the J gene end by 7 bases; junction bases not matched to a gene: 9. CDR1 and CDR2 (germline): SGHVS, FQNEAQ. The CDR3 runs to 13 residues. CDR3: CASKHRGRGGYTF. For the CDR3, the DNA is TGTGCCAGCAAACACAGGGGACGAGGTGGCTACACCTTC.

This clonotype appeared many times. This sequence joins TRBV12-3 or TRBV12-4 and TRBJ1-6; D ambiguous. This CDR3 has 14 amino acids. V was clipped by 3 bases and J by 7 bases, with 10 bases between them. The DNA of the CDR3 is TGTGCCAGCAGTTTTGGAGGACTCAATTCACCCCTCCACTTT. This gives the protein CASSFGGLNSPLHF.

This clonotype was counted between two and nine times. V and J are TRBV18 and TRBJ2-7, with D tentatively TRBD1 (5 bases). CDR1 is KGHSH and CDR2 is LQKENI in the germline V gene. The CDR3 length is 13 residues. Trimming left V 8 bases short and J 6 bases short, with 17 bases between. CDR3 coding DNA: TGTGCCAGCAGTCCCCATCAGGGTTCCGAGCAGTACTTC. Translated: CASSPHQGSEQYF.

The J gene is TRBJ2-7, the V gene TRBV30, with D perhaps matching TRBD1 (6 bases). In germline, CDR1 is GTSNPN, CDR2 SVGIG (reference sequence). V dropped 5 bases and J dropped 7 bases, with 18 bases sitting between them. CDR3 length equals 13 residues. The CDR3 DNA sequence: TGTGCCTGGCGTGCACGAAGTGACAGGGAGCAGTACTTC. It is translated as CAWRARSDREQYF.

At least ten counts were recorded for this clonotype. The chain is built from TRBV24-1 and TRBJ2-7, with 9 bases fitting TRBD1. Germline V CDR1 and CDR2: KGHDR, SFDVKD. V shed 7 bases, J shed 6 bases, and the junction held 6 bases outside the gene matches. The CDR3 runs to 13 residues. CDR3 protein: CATSSSDRGEQYF. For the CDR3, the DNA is TGTGCCACCAGCTCCTCGGACAGGGGCGAGCAGTACTTC.

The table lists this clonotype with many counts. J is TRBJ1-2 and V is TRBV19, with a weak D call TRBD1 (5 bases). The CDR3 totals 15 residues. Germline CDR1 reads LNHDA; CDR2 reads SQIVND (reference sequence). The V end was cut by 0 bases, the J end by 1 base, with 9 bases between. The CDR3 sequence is CASSIDTGYNYGYTF. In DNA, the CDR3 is TGTGCCAGTAGTATAGATACAGGATATAACTATGGCTACACCTTC.

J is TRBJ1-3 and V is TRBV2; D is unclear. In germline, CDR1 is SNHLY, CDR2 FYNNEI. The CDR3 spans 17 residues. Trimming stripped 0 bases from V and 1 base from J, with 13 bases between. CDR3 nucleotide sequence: TGTGCCAGCAGTGAAGCCGGAGGGCCACGTTCTGGAAACACCATATATTTT. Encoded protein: CASSEAGGPRSGNTIYF. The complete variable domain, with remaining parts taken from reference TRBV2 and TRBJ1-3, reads EPEVTQTPSHQVTQMGQEVILRCVPISNHLYFYWYRQILGQKVEFLVSFYNNEISEKSEIFDDQFSVERPDGSNFTLKIRSTKLEDSAMYFCASSEAGGPRSGNTIYFGEGSWLTVV.

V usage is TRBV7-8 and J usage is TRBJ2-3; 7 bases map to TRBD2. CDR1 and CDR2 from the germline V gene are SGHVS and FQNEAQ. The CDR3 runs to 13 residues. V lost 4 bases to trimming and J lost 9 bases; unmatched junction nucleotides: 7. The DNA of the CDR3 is TGTGCCAGCAGCTGGGATCGGGGAGGGACGCAGTATTTT. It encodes CASSWDRGGTQYF.

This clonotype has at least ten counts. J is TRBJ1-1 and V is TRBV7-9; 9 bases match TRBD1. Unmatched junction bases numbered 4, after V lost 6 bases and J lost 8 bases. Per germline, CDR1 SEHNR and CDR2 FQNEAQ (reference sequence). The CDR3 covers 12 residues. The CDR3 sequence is CASRDGTGEAFF. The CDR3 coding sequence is TGTGCCAGCAGAGACGGGACAGGGGAAGCTTTCTTT. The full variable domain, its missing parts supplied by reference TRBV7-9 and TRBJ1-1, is DTGVSQNPRHKITKRGQNVTFRCDPISEHNRLYWYRQTLGQGPEFLTYFQNEAQLEKSRLLSDRFSAERPKGSFSTLEIQRTEQGDSAMYLCASRDGTGEAFFGQGTRLTVV.

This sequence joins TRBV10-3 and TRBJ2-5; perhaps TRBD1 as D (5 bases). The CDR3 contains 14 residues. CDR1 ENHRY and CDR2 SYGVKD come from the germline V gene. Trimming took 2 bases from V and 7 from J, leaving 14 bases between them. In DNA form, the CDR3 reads TGTGCCATCAGTGAGGTGGACAAGGGTGGGACCCAGTACTTC. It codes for CAISEVDKGGTQYF.

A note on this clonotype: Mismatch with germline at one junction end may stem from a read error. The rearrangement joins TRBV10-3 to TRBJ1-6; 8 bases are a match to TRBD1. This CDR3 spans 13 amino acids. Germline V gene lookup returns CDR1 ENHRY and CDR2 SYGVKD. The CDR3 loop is CASSWQGASPLHF. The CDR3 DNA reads TGTGCCAGCAGTTGGCAGGGGGCTTCACCCCTCCACTTT.

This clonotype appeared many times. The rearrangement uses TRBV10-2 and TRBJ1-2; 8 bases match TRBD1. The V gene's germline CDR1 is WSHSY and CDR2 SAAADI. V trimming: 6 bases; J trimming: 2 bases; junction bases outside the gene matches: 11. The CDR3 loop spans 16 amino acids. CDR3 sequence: CASRSLGAGGNYGYTF. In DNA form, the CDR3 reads TGCGCCAGCAGAAGCCTTGGGGCAGGGGGCAACTATGGCTACACCTTC.